The clone carrying this TCR beta chain was observed a handful of times. The antigen is unknown. Genomic DNA was the PCR template. Amplification of the beta chain CDR3 used 30 forward and 13 reverse multiplex primers. TCRdb ran MiXCR on the multiplex PCR reads and lists one entry per CDR3 protein. The sample contains about 270,000 distinct CDR3 sequences, around 47% of which appear only once. Anyone with other autoimmune disease or infection in the prior four weeks was excluded. The CDR3 totals 13 residues. Germline V CDR1 and CDR2: GTSNPN, SVGIG (reference sequence). V lost 5 bases, J lost 7 bases, and 15 bases lay in between. This specimen belongs to a study of type 1 and type 2 diabetes patients. Study background: Samples came from type 1 diabetic, type 2 diabetic or nondiabetic people, recruited in China. A total of about 19 million paired-end reads came from the whole study. Study-level results: V and J gene usage correlated at roughly 0.97 between type 2 diabetes and control samples.

The sequence derives from a man aged 18 to 35 with type 2 diabetes. The J gene is TRBJ1-5, the V gene TRBV30; tentative D call: TRBD1 (6 bases). Sequencing was performed on peripheral blood mononuclear cells (PBMCs). DNA of the CDR3: TGTGCCTGGTCCCAGGGGAGAGGACAGCCCCAGCATTTT. This encodes CAWSQGRGQPQHF.